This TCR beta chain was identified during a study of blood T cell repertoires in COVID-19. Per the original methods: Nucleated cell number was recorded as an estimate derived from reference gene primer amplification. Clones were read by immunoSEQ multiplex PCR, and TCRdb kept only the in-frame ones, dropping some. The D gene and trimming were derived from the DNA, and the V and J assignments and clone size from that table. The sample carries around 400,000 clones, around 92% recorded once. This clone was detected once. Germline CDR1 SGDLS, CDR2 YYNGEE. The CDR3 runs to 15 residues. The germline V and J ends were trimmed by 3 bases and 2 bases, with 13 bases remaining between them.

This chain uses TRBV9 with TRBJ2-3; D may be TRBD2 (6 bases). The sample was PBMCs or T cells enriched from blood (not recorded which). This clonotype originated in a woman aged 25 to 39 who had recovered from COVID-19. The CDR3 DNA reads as TGTGCCAGCAGCGAAGGAGGGCGTAACACAGATACGCAGTATTTT. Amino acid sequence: CASSEGGRNTDTQYF.